This record looks at one T cell receptor (beta chain) sequence and its context. This specimen comes from a study of blood T cell repertoires in COVID-19. Study details: In each case, the material was cDNA or gDNA derived from T cells, B-cell-depleted T cells, or PBMCs.

Germline CDR1 is MNHEY and CDR2 is SVGEGT. J lost 7 bases, V lost 6 bases, and 6 bases had no gene match. This CDR3 comprises 14 residues. The data were produced by immunoSEQ multiplex PCR, yet TCRdb's version contains in-frame clones alone and is incomplete. The repertoire has more than 300,000 clones, roughly 90% of them found once; the top ten carry around 0.93%. The chain carries TRBV6-2 or TRBV6-3 and TRBJ1-6; TRBD1 matches 7 bases. The specimen sequenced was peripheral blood. The clonotype was recovered from a woman aged 40 to 50 with COVID-19, enrolled during active disease. The DNA for the CDR3 is TGTGCCAGCAGCCCGGGACAGTGGAATTCACCCCTCCACTTT. Translation gives CASSPGQWNSPLHF.